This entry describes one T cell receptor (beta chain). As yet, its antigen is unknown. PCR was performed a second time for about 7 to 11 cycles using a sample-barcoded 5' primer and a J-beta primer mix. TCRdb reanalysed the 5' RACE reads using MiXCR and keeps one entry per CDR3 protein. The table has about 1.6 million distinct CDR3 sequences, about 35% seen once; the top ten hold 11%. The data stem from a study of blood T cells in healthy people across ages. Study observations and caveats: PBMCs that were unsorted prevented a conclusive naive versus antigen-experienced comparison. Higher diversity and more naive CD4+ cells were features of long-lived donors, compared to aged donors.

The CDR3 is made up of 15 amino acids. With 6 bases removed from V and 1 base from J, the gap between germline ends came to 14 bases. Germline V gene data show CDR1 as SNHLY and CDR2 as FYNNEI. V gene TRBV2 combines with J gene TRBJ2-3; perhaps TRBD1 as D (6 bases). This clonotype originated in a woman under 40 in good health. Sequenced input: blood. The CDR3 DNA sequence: TGTGCCAGCAGCGACAGGCTTCCAGGCACAGATACGCAGTATTTT. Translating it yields CASSDRLPGTDTQYF.